What follows are 17 T cell receptor beta chains derived from one specimen sequenced in a study of graft-versus-host responses after intestinal transplantation (dated by TCRdb to the early 2020s). The receptor library was made with the immunoSEQ multiplex PCR assay. Imported from immuneACCESS, the table was reduced by TCRdb to in-frame sequences with V and J called. These copies leave out some clones; in studies compared against another copy, an unresolved V gene accounts for under half, and the cause of the remainder is not known. The sample includes 75,000 to 100,000 clones, with roughly 82% observed a single time. The ten most abundant clones make up 1.4% of the sample. Sequencing used PBMCs, obtained 255 days after intestinal transplant. The receptors were sampled from a human patient who received an intestinal transplant, so some T cells may come from the graft donor.

V and J are TRBV10-3 and TRBJ2-3; TRBD2 might be the D (5 bases). The germline V gene has CDR1 ENHRY and CDR2 SYGVKD. The CDR3 has 15 residues. V dropped 6 bases and J dropped 4 bases, with 17 bases sitting between them. CDR3 amino acids: CAIRGSDQGPDTQYF. DNA for the CDR3: TGTGCCATCAGAGGGAGCGACCAAGGTCCAGATACGCAGTATTTT.

The V gene is TRBV9, the J gene TRBJ2-6; tentative D call: TRBD1 (7 bases). Germline lookup yields CDR1 SGDLS and CDR2 YYNGEE. Deletions cut 4 bases from V and 3 bases from J, with 11 bases between. There are 15 residues in the CDR3. CDR3 residues: CASSQGGNGANVLTF. The CDR3 DNA is TGTGCCAGCAGCCAGGGGGGCAATGGGGCCAACGTCCTGACTTTC. Full variable domain (outside the CDR3, taken from reference TRBV9 and TRBJ2-6): DSGVTQTPKHLITATGQRVTLRCSPRSGDLSVYWYQQSLDQGLQFLIQYYNGEERAKGNILERFSAQQFPDLHSELNLSSLELGDSALYFCASSQGGNGANVLTFGAGSRLTVL.

The chain links TRBV5-1 to TRBJ2-5; 8 bases line up with TRBD2. V lost 0 bases and J lost 3; bases outside the gene matches: 4. Germline V gives CDR1 SGHRS, CDR2 YFSETQ. The CDR3 consists of 15 residues. The CDR3 coding sequence is TGCGCCAGCAGCTTGGGGGGAGCGGGAGAAGAGACCCAGTACTTC. As protein: CASSLGGAGEETQYF.

CDR3 nucleotide sequence: TGTGCCAGCAAGACAGCTAATAATTCACCCCTCCACTTT. Its protein is CASKTANNSPLHF. The chain recombines TRBV6-1 with TRBJ1-6, with D perhaps TRBD1 (5 bases). CDR1 is MNHNS, CDR2 SASEGT, per germline. With 7 bases removed from V and 5 bases from J, the gap between germline ends came to 9 bases. The CDR3 loop spans 13 amino acids.

The V call is TRBV29-1, the J call TRBJ2-7, with TRBD1 identical over 7 bases. CDR3 length: 12 amino acids. Germline CDR1 and CDR2: SQVTM and ANQGSEA. V was clipped by 8 bases and J by 2 bases; unmatched bases: 6. CDR3 DNA sequence: TGCAGCTGTACAGGGGACACCTACGAGCAGTACTTC. It is translated as CSCTGDTYEQYF.

V usage is TRBV28 and J usage is TRBJ2-1; D perhaps matches TRBD2 (6 bases). The CDR3 is made up of 15 amino acids. CDR1 is MDHEN and CDR2 is SYDVKM in the germline V gene. The V end was cut by 3 bases, the J end by 10 bases, with 19 bases between. CDR3 amino acids: CASSFRQGSRGEQFF. CDR3 nucleotide sequence: TGTGCCAGCAGTTTCCGTCAGGGCTCCCGGGGGGAGCAGTTCTTC.

The chain uses TRBV9 and TRBJ2-3; 7 positions agree with TRBD2. The CDR3 loop spans 15 amino acids. CDR1 and CDR2 from the germline V gene are SGDLS and YYNGEE. With V trimmed by 6 bases and J by 6 bases, 13 bases remained unmatched. The CDR3: CASTLGGSSLDTQYF. The CDR3, as DNA: TGTGCCAGCACCTTGGGGGGGAGCAGCTTGGATACGCAGTATTTT.

The genes are TRBV5-4 and TRBJ2-3; a possible D gene is TRBD2 (5 bases). V was shortened by 2 bases and J by 2 bases, with 9 bases between the two germline ends. CDR3 length: 14 residues. Germline lookup yields CDR1 SGHNT and CDR2 YYREEE (reference sequence). In DNA, the CDR3 is TGTGCCAGCAGCTTCGGAGGCCTCACAGATACGCAGTATTTT. It yields the protein CASSFGGLTDTQYF.

The chain recombines TRBV11-2 with TRBJ2-7; 7 bases line up with TRBD1. Germline V gives CDR1 SGHAT, CDR2 FQNNGV. The CDR3 consists of 18 residues. J was trimmed by 0 bases and V by 2 bases; bases with no gene match: 13. The CDR3 reads CASSLQVRQGTSSYEQYV. In DNA, the CDR3 is TGTGCCAGCAGCTTACAGGTCCGACAGGGCACGAGCTCCTACGAGCAGTACGTC.

The chain carries TRBV9 and TRBJ2-7; no definite D call. The CDR3 loop spans 17 amino acids. CDR1 and CDR2 from the germline V gene are SGDLS and YYNGEE. Trimming cost V 4 bases and J 4 bases, with 24 bases left between them. This CDR3 is CASSPRLGRFDWYEQYF. The DNA of the CDR3 is TGTGCCAGCAGCCCTCGCCTTGGGCGGTTTGACTGGTACGAGCAGTACTTC.

J is TRBJ2-7 and V is TRBV28; no reliable D call. The CDR3 totals 15 residues. The V gene lost 2 bases and the J gene lost 1 base, with 12 bases spanning the gap. Per germline, CDR1 MDHEN and CDR2 SYDVKM. CDR3 DNA: TGTGCCAGCAGTTTAGGCCTACAAGGTTCCTACGAGCAGTACGTC. As protein: CASSLGLQGSYEQYV.

The count of this clone is one. In nucleotides, the CDR3 is TGTGCCAGCAGCCCTCTCCGACTAGCGAATGAGCAGTTCTTC. It is translated as CASSPLRLANEQFF. This chain joins TRBV11-2 and TRBJ2-1; 8 bases fit TRBD2. The ends lost 5 bases at V and 7 bases at J; junction bases unmatched: 7. Germline lookup yields CDR1 SGHAT and CDR2 FQNNGV. The CDR3 totals 14 residues.

The chain has TRBV28 and TRBJ1-1, with D unclear. The CDR3 length is 13 residues. Per germline, CDR1 MDHEN and CDR2 SYDVKM. V was cut by 6 bases and J by 6 bases, with 14 bases left in between. The CDR3 loop is CASSPQEVPEAFF. In DNA form, the CDR3 reads TGTGCCAGCAGCCCGCAGGAGGTTCCTGAAGCTTTCTTT.

The chain has TRBV4-3 and TRBJ2-1; 7 nucleotides align to TRBD1. Germline CDR1 LGHNA, CDR2 YSLEER. The CDR3 length is 18 residues. The V gene end was trimmed by 0 bases and the J gene end by 4 bases; junction bases not matched to a gene: 12. DNA of the CDR3: TGCGCCAGCAGCCAAGAAGGTTCACCGGGACAGTTTTACAATGAGCAGTTCTTC. Translating gives CASSQEGSPGQFYNEQFF.

The chain recombines TRBV29-1 with TRBJ2-5; perhaps TRBD2 as D (5 bases). Trimming removed 1 base from V and 4 bases from J, with 13 bases in between. CDR1 is SQVTM and CDR2 is ANQGSEA in the germline V gene. CDR3 size: 14 residues. This CDR3 reads CSVEGDGAGETQYF. CDR3 coding DNA: TGCAGCGTTGAAGGTGATGGCGCGGGAGAGACCCAGTACTTC.

The V and J genes are TRBV11-2 and TRBJ2-5; 10 bases align to TRBD2. The CDR3 loop spans 16 amino acids. The germline CDR1 and CDR2 sequences are SGHAT and FQNNGV. Unmatched junction bases numbered 12, after V lost 6 bases and J lost 5 bases. This CDR3 is CASSPEPGLARETQYF. CDR3 in DNA: TGTGCCAGCAGTCCAGAACCGGGACTAGCGAGGGAGACCCAGTACTTC.

This chain joins TRBV5-1 and TRBJ1-1, with D hard to call. V lost 1 base, J lost 1 base, and 5 bases lay in between. This CDR3 contains 13 residues. Germline assignment: CDR1 SGHRS and CDR2 YFSETQ. The CDR3 protein is CASSLPGNTEAFF. DNA of the CDR3: TGCGCCAGCAGCTTGCCTGGGAACACTGAAGCTTTCTTT.